The 19 T cell receptor beta chains given below trace back to one sample, sequenced in a study of blood T cell repertoires in COVID-19. Using immunoSEQ multiplex PCR, the repertoire was profiled, and TCRdb retains in-frame clones only, with some absent. The repertoire holds 100,000 or so clones, 80% to 85% seen once, with approximately 4% in the top ten. Source material: peripheral blood. The receptors stem from a man between 60 and 75 years old with acute or convalescent COVID-19.

The chain employs TRBV7-9 and TRBJ2-5; D gene uncertain. CDR3 size: 12 residues. The germline V gene encodes CDR1 SEHNR and CDR2 FQNEAQ (reference sequence). The V gene lost 5 bases and the J gene lost 2 bases, with 6 bases spanning the gap. The CDR3 coding sequence is TGTGCCAGCAGCAAAATACAAGAGACCCAGTACTTC. Translating it yields CASSKIQETQYF.

The count of this clone is one. The V gene is TRBV19, the J gene TRBJ1-1; 8 bases line up with TRBD1. With 6 bases clipped from V and 3 bases from J, the junction kept 6 bases outside the gene matches. This CDR3 is 14 amino acids long. The V gene's germline CDR1 is LNHDA and CDR2 SQIVND (reference sequence). CDR3 sequence (DNA): TGTGCCAGTAGCCCCGGACAGGGACACACTGAAGCTTTCTTT. Protein sequence: CASSPGQGHTEAFF.

The chain links TRBV27 to TRBJ1-5; possible D gene TRBD1, 5 bases. The CDR3 is made up of 17 amino acids. Germline CDR1 is MNHEY and CDR2 is SMNVEV (reference sequence). V gave up 2 bases and J gave up 3 bases, with 17 bases separating them. The CDR3 nucleotides are TGTGCCAGCAGTTTAAGGTGGGGGGGGGAGACCAATCAGCCCCAGCATTTT. Encoded protein: CASSLRWGGETNQPQHF.

This chain connects TRBV18 to TRBJ1-5; D gene uncertain. The CDR3 covers 14 residues. V dropped 3 bases and J dropped 0 bases, with 6 bases sitting between them. Germline CDR1 is KGHSH and CDR2 is LQKENI. For the CDR3, the DNA is TGTGCCAGCTCACCCGCGTATAGCAATCAGCCCCAGCATTTT. As protein: CASSPAYSNQPQHF.

The rearrangement links TRBV30 to TRBJ2-5, with D unresolved. Between the trimmed V and J ends, which lost 7 bases and 1 base, there was a span of 16 bases. Germline assignment: CDR1 GTSNPN and CDR2 SVGIG (reference sequence). The CDR3 totals 14 residues. CDR3 nucleotides: TGTGCCTTTTCCCTACAGCTACTCCAAGAGACCCAGTACTTC. It yields the protein CAFSLQLLQETQYF.

V is TRBV6-5 and J is TRBJ1-2; weak D call: TRBD1 (6 bases). Trimming took off 4 bases at V and 8 bases at J, with 11 bases between the two ends. The germline gives CDR1 MNHEY, CDR2 SVGAGI. The CDR3 runs to 12 residues. CDR3 amino acids: CASSSGGLGYTF. In nucleotides, the CDR3 is TGTGCCAGCAGTTCGGGGGGCCTGGGCTACACCTTC.

The genes are TRBV29-1 and TRBJ1-1, with 8 bases identical to TRBD1. J was trimmed by 1 base and V by 7 bases; bases with no gene match: 8. CDR1 SQVTM and CDR2 ANQGSEA come from the germline V gene. CDR3 length equals 14 residues. The CDR3 DNA reads as TGCAGCGCTCCAACGGACAGGGCGAACACTGAAGCTTTCTTT. Protein: CSAPTDRANTEAFF.

CDR3 nucleotides: TGCGCCAGCAGCCGCCAAAGTGACAGCGCGAACACCGGGGAGCTGTTTTTT. Translating gives CASSRQSDSANTGELFF. This chain joins TRBV4-3 and TRBJ2-2; the D gene is possibly TRBD1 (5 bases). Between the trimmed V and J ends, which lost 4 bases and 0 bases, there was a span of 15 bases. CDR1 is LGHNA, CDR2 YSLEER, per germline. This CDR3 is 17 amino acids long.

V gene TRBV7-2 combines with J gene TRBJ2-1; 9 nucleotides match TRBD2. Germline V lookup: CDR1 SGHTA, CDR2 FQGNSA. The V segment lost 2 bases and the J segment 10 bases; nucleotides outside the gene matches: 3. The length of the CDR3 is 13 residues. DNA of the CDR3: TGTGCCAGCAGCTTATCCGGGACTAGCGAGCAGTTCTTC. Amino acid sequence: CASSLSGTSEQFF.

The chain has TRBV30 and TRBJ1-1, with D possibly TRBD1 on 5 matching bases. The germline V and J ends were trimmed by 2 bases and 7 bases, with 11 bases remaining between them. There are 12 residues in the CDR3. CDR1 is GTSNPN, CDR2 SVGIG, per germline (reference sequence). The CDR3 DNA sequence: TGTGCCTGGAGTCGACAGTATGATGAAGCTTTCTTT. Residues: CAWSRQYDEAFF.

This chain links TRBV27 with TRBJ2-1, with D perhaps TRBD1 (5 bases). Trimming stripped 3 bases from V and 7 bases from J, with 13 bases between. This CDR3 has 14 amino acids. Per germline, CDR1 MNHEY and CDR2 SMNVEV (reference sequence). The DNA for the CDR3 is TGTGCCAGCAGTTTCAGCAGGGTCCATAATGAGCAGTTCTTC. Translated, it gives CASSFSRVHNEQFF.

With regard to this clone: Other DNA sequences in this specimen translate into the identical CDR3. V usage is TRBV5-1 and J usage is TRBJ1-3, with 9 bases identical to TRBD1. Per the germline V gene, CDR1 is SGHRS and CDR2 is YFSETQ. J gave up 4 bases and V 0 bases, and 2 bases lay outside the gene matches. The CDR3 runs 15 residues. The CDR3 loop is CASSLGQGGGNTIYF. Written as DNA, the CDR3 is TGCGCCAGCAGCTTGGGACAGGGGGGAGGAAACACCATATATTTT.

The chain joins TRBV11-3 to TRBJ1-1; TRBD1 might be the D (5 bases). The CDR3 is 15 residues long. Germline V gives CDR1 SGHNT, CDR2 YENEEA. V was pared by 0 bases and J by 3 bases, with 11 bases between. The CDR3 bases are TGTGCCAGCAGCTTAGATCAGCAGGGCCACACTGAAGCTTTCTTT. Amino acids: CASSLDQQGHTEAFF.

The chain carries TRBV30 and TRBJ1-2; D is possibly TRBD1 (5 bases). This CDR3 contains 12 residues. The V and J ends lost 4 bases and 7 bases respectively, with 13 bases between them. CDR1 and CDR2 (germline): GTSNPN, SVGIG (reference sequence). CDR3 bases: TGTGCCTGGACAGGGTCCCTTGGTGGCTACACCTTC. Residues: CAWTGSLGGYTF.

The chain combines TRBV7-3 with TRBJ1-2, with TRBD1 identical over 7 bases. This CDR3 has 15 residues. V lost 5 bases and J lost 3; bases outside the gene matches: 9. Germline CDR1 SGHTA, CDR2 FQGTGA. CDR3: CASSPHPTGDYGYTF. In DNA form, the CDR3 reads TGTGCCAGCAGCCCACATCCAACAGGGGACTATGGCTACACCTTC.

The gene calls are TRBV3-1 (or the pseudogene TRBV3-2) and TRBJ2-5, with 7 bases that match TRBD2. The germline gives CDR1 LGHDT, CDR2 YNNKEL (reference sequence). CDR3 size: 15 residues. Losses at the gene ends were 4 bases for V and 2 bases for J; bases not matched to a gene: 7. CDR3 bases: TGTGCCAGCAGCCGTGGGCTAGCGGATCAAGAGACCCAGTACTTC. This codes for CASSRGLADQETQYF.

The CDR3 spells CASSLPGHSSYNEQFF. In nucleotides, the CDR3 is TGTGCCAGCTCACTACCGGGACACTCATCCTACAATGAGCAGTTCTTC. This chain links TRBV18 with TRBJ2-1; possibly TRBD1 for D (6 bases). The CDR3 contains 16 residues. Germline V CDR1 and CDR2: KGHSH, LQKENI. V dropped 4 bases and J dropped 1 base, with 14 bases sitting between them.

This clone was counted once. The chain uses TRBV4-1 and TRBJ1-5; D unclear. V was trimmed by 0 bases and J by 1 base, leaving 4 bases between them. This CDR3 is 14 amino acids long. Looked up from germline, CDR1 is MGHRA and CDR2 is YSYEKL. Here the CDR3 reads CASSQDPSNQPQHF. Here the CDR3 DNA reads TGCGCCAGCAGCCAAGATCCAAGCAATCAGCCCCAGCATTTT.

CDR3 protein: CASSKLGGRGNTIYF. CDR3 in DNA: TGTGCCAGCAGCAAATTGGGAGGCAGAGGAAACACCATATATTTT. The V gene is TRBV21-1, the J gene TRBJ1-3. TRBV21-1 is assigned pseudogene status. CDR3 length equals 15 residues.